This T cell receptor (beta chain) was captured in a study of cytomegalovirus exposure and HLA in healthy donors. Researchers ran the PCR with 60 Vbeta and 13 Jbeta primers. Sequencing was performed with immunoSEQ multiplex PCR; in TCRdb, only in-frame clones are kept and a portion is missing. In the table there are about 240,000 clones, about 80% of which are singletons. This CDR3 spans 15 amino acids. Germline CDR1 is SNHLY and CDR2 is FYNNEI. The V segment lost 7 bases and the J segment 1 base; nucleotides outside the gene matches: 9. The sample consisted of PBMCs. The clonotype was recovered from an older woman in good health and CMV-seropositive. The chain joins TRBV2 to TRBJ1-1; TRBD1 aligns across 7 bases. CDR3 nucleotide sequence: TGTGCCAGCACCCAACTGGGGACAGCGAACACTGAAGCTTTCTTT. This gives the protein CASTQLGTANTEAFF.